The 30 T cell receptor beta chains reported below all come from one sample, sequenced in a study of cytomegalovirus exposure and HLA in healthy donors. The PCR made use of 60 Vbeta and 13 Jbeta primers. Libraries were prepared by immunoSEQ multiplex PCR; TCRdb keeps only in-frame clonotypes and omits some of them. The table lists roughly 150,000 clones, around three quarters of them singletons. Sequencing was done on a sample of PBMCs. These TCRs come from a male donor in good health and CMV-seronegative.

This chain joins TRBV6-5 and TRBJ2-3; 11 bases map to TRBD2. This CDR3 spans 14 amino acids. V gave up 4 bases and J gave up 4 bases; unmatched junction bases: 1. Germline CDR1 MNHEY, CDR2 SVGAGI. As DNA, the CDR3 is TGTGCCAGCAGTTTTAGCGGGAGGGCAGATACGCAGTATTTT. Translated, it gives CASSFSGRADTQYF.

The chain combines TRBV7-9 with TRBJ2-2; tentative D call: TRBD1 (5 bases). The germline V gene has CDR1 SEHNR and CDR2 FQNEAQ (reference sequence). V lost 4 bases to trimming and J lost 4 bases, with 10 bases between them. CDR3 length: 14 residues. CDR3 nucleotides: TGTGCCAGCAGCTACAGGTTCAGCACCGGGGAGCTGTTTTTT. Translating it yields CASSYRFSTGELFF.

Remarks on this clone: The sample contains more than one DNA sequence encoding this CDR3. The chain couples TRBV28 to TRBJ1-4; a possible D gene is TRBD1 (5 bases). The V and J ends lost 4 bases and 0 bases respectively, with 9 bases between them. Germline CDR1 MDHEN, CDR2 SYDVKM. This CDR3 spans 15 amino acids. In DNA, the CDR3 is TGTGCCAGCAGTTCACAAGGGGCAACTAATGAAAAACTGTTTTTT. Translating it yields CASSSQGATNEKLFF.

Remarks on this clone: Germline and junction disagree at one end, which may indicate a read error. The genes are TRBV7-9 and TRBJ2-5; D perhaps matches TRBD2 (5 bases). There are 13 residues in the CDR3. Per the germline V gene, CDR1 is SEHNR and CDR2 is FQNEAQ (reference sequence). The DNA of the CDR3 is TGTTCCAGCAGCGTCGGGATCCAAGAGACCCAGTACTTC. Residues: CSSSVGIQETQYF.

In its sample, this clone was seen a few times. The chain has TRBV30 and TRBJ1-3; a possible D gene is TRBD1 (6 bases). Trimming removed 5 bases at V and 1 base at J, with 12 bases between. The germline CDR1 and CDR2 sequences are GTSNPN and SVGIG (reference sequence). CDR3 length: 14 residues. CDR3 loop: CAWSTGNSGNTIYF. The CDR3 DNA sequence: TGTGCCTGGTCAACAGGGAATTCTGGAAACACCATATATTTT.

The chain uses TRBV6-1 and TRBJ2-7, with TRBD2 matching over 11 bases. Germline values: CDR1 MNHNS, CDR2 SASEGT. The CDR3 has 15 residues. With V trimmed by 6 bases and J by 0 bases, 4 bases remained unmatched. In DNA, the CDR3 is TGTGCCAGCAGCCTTAGCGGGGGGGACTCCTACGAGCAGTACTTC. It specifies CASSLSGGDSYEQYF.

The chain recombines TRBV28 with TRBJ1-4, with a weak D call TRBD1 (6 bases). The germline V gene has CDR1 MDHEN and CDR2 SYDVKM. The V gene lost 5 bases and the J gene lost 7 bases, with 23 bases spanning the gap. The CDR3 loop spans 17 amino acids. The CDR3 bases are TGTGCCAGCAGTCGGACAGAGTCCTGGATGGCGGGTGAAAAACTGTTTTTT. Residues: CASSRTESWMAGEKLFF.

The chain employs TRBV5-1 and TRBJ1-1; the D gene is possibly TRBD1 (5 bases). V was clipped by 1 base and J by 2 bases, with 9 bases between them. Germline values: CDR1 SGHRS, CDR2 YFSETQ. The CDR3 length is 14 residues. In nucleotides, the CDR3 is TGCGCCAGCAGCTTGACGACAGCTAACACTGAAGCTTTCTTT. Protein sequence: CASSLTTANTEAFF.

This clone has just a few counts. The CDR3 sequence is CASSLFQGAYEQYF. The CDR3 DNA reads TGTGCCAGCAGTTTATTCCAGGGTGCCTACGAGCAGTACTTC. The chain links TRBV28 to TRBJ2-7, with a tentative D call TRBD1 (5 bases). The germline V gene has CDR1 MDHEN and CDR2 SYDVKM. V lost 1 base and J 2 bases, leaving 9 bases between the germline ends. The CDR3 consists of 14 residues. The full variable domain, in which reference TRBV28 and TRBJ2-7 provide the parts outside the CDR3, is DVKVTQSSRYLVKRTGEKVFLECVQDMDHENMFWYRQDPGLGLRLIYFSYDVKMKEKGDIPEGYSVSREKKERFSLILESASTNQTSMYLCASSLFQGAYEQYFGPGTRLTVT.

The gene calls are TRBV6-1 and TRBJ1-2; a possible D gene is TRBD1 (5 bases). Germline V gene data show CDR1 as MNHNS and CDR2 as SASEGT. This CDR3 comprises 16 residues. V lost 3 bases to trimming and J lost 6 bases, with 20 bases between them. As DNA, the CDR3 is TGTGCCAGCAGTGACCCCGCTGAGGGGACTTGGGATGGCTACACCTTC. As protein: CASSDPAEGTWDGYTF.

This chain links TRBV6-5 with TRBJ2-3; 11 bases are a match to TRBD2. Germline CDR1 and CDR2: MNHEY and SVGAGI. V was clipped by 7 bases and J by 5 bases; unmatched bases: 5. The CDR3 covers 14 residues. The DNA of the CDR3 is TGTGCCAGCAACCTGCTAGCGGGGGGAGATACGCAGTATTTT. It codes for CASNLLAGGDTQYF.

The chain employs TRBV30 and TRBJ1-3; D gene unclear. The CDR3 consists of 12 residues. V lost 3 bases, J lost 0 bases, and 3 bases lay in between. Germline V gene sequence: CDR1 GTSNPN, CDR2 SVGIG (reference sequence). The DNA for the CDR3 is TGTGCCTGGAGCCTCTCTGGAAACACCATATATTTT. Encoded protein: CAWSLSGNTIYF.

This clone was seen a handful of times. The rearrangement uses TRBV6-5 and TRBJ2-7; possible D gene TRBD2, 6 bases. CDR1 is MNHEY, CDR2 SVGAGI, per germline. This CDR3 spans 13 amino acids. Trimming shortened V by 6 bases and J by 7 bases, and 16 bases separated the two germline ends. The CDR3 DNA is TGTGCCAGCAGCGGACTACCAGGGTCTGAGCAGTACTTC. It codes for CASSGLPGSEQYF.

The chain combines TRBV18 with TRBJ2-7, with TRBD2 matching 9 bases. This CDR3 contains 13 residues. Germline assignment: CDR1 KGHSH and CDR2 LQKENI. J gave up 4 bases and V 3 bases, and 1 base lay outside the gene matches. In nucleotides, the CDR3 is TGTGCCAGCTCACCCGCGGGGGGGTACGAGCAGTACTTC. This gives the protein CASSPAGGYEQYF.

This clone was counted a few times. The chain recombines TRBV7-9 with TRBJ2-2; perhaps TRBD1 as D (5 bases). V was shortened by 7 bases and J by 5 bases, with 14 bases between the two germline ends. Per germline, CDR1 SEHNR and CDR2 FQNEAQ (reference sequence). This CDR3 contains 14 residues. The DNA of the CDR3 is TGTGCCAGCAAAAGGGGTTCTGGGACCGGGGAGCTGTTTTTT. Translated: CASKRGSGTGELFF.

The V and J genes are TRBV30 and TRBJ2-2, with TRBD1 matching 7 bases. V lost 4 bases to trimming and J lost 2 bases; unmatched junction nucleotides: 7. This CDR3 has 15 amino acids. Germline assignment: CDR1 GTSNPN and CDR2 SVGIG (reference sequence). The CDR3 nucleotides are TGTGCCTGGAAGATAGGGGGCGCAAACACCGGGGAGCTGTTTTTT. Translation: CAWKIGGANTGELFF.

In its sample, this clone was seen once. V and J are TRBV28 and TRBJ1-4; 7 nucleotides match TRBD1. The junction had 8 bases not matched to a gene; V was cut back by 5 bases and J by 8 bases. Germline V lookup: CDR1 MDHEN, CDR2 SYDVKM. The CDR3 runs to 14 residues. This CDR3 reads CASSTHRGGEKLFF. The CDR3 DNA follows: TGTGCCAGCAGTACCCACAGGGGTGGGGAAAAACTGTTTTTT.

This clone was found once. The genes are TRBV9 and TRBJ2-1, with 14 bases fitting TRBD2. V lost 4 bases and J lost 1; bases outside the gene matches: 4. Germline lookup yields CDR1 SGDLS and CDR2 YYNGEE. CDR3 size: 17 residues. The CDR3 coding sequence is TGTGCCAGCAGCTTACGACTAGCGGGGGGGTCCTACAATGAGCAGTTCTTC. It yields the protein CASSLRLAGGSYNEQFF. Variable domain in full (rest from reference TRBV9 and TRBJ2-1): DSGVTQTPKHLITATGQRVTLRCSPRSGDLSVYWYQQSLDQGLQFLIQYYNGEERAKGNILERFSAQQFPDLHSELNLSSLELGDSALYFCASSLRLAGGSYNEQFFGPGTRLTVL.

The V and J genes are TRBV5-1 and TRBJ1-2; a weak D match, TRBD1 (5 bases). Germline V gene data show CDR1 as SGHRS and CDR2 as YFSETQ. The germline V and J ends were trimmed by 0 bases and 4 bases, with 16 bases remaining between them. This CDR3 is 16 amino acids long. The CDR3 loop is CASSLGGYTGAYGYTF. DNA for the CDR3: TGCGCCAGCAGCTTGGGGGGCTACACGGGAGCCTATGGCTACACCTTC.

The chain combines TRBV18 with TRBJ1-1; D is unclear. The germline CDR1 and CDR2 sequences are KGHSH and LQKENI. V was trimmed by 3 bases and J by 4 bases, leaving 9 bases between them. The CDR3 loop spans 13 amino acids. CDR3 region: CASSPLVGTEAFF. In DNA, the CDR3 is TGTGCCAGCTCACCGCTCGTCGGCACTGAAGCTTTCTTT.

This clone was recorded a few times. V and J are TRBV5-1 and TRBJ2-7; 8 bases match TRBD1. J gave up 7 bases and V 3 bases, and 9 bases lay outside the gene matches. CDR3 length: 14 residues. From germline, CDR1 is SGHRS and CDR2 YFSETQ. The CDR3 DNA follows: TGCGCCAGCAGCTCGGACAGGGTAGTTGATGAGCAGTACTTC. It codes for CASSSDRVVDEQYF.

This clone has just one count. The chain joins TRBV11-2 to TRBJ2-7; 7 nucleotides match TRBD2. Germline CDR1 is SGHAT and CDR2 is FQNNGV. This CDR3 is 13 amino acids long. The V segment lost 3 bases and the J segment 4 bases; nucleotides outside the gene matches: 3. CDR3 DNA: TGTGCCAGCAGCTTGGGACTACAATACGAGCAGTACTTC. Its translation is CASSLGLQYEQYF.

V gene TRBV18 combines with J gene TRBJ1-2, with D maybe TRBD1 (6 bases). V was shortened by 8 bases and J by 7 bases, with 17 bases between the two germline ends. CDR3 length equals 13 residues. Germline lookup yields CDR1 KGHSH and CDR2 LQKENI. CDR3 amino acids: CASLEAGDGGYTF. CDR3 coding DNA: TGTGCCAGCCTCGAGGCAGGGGATGGTGGCTACACCTTC.

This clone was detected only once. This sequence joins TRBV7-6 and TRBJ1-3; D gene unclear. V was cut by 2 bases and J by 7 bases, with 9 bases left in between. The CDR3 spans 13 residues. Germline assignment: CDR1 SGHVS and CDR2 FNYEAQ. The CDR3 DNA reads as TGTGCCAGCAGCTTACGAGAGTTGAACACCATATATTTT. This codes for CASSLRELNTIYF.

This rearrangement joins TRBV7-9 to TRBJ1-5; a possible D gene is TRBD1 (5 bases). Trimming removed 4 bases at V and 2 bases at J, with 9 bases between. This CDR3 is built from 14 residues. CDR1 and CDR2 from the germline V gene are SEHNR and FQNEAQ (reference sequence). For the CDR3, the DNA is TGTGCCAGCAGCTGGGGAGGGGGCAATCAGCCCCAGCATTTT. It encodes CASSWGGGNQPQHF.

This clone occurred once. The CDR3 here is CASSSSSAGSFEQYF. The CDR3 DNA reads as TGTGCCAGCAGCTCCAGCTCCGCGGGGAGTTTCGAGCAGTACTTC. The rearrangement joins TRBV11-3 to TRBJ2-7; TRBD2 might be the D (6 bases). This CDR3 comprises 15 residues. Germline V lookup: CDR1 SGHNT, CDR2 YENEEA. Trimming cost V 4 bases and J 6 bases, with 19 bases left between them.

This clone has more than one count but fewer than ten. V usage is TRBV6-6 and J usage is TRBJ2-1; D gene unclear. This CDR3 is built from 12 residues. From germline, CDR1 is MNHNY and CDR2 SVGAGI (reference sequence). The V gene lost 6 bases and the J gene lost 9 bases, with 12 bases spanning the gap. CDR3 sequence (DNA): TGTGCCAGCAGGAATCAGTGGTCTGAGCAGTTCTTC. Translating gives CASRNQWSEQFF.

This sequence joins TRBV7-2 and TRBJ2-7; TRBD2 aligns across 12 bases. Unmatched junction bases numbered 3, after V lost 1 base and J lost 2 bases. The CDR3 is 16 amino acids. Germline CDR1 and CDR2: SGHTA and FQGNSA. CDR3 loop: CASSLGGLAGAYEQYF. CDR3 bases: TGTGCCAGCAGCTTAGGGGGACTAGCGGGCGCCTACGAGCAGTACTTC.

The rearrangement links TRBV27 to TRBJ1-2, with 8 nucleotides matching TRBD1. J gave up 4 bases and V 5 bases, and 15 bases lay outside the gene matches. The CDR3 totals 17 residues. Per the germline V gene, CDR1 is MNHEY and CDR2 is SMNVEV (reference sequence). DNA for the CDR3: TGTGCCAGCAGTCCCGCCCGGACAGGGACGCTAGTCTATGGCTACACCTTC. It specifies CASSPARTGTLVYGYTF.

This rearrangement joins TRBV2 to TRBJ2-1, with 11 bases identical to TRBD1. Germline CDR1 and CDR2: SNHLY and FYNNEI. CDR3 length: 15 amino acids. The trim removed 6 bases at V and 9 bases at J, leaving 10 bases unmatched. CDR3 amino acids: CASRDGQGAHLEQFF. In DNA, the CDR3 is TGTGCCAGCAGGGACGGACAGGGGGCGCACCTTGAGCAGTTCTTC.